This section outlines one TCR beta chain sequence together with its context. Antigen unknown. This entry is derived from a study of cytomegalovirus exposure and HLA in healthy donors. The germline gives CDR1 SQVTM, CDR2 ANQGSEA. Trimming at V came to 5 bases and at J to 4 bases, leaving 7 bases not matched to a gene. The CDR3 extends over 14 amino acids. General observations from the study: Most TCR sequences showed up rarely, but some public TCRs showed up in many donors. Analysis performed later found over 15,000 TCR beta sequences associated with HLA alleles at 0.05 false discovery rate.

Researchers ran the PCR with 60 Vbeta and 13 Jbeta primers. The table came from immunoSEQ multiplex PCR; TCRdb's copy has only in-frame clones and leaves some out. The sample holds tens of thousands of clones. Sample: PBMCs. The sequence came from a man aged 45-65 years in good health and CMV-seropositive. This chain uses TRBV29-1 with TRBJ2-1; TRBD2 aligns across 8 bases. CDR3 sequence reads: CSVHALAAYNEQFF. The CDR3 DNA sequence: TGCAGCGTTCATGCACTAGCGGCTTACAATGAGCAGTTCTTC.